This TCR beta chain was recovered during a study of blood T cells in healthy people across ages. Trimming took 10 bases from V and 7 from J, leaving 23 bases between them. Per the germline V gene, CDR1 is ENHRY and CDR2 is SYGVKD. The CDR3 is 15 residues long. This clonotype was recorded a few times. Antigen unknown. Study results and limitations: Among T cells, TCR beta diversity per million cells dropped roughly linearly as age rose. Long-lived donors had more naive CD4+ cells and higher diversity than aged donors.

Per-sample yields of isolated PBMCs were at least 6 million. The second PCR ran about 6 to 11 cycles with a sample-barcoded 5' primer and J-beta primers. Each CDR3 protein is one row after TCRdb ran MiXCR on the 5' RACE reads. The sample holds hundreds of thousands of distinct CDR3 sequences, 45% to 50% seen once. The sequence was collected from an older woman in good health. The source material was blood. The chain carries TRBV10-3 and TRBJ2-1, with a possible D match to TRBD2 (6 bases). The DNA of the CDR3 is TGTGCCACCCAAGGGGCGGAGGGGATGAAGAATGAGCAGTTCTTC. Translation gives CATQGAEGMKNEQFF.